Shown below are 25 T cell receptor beta chains from a single sample sequenced in a study of Ad26.COV2.S vaccination and SARS-CoV-2 variants. Stated treatment: approximately 18 received Ad26.COV2.S at low or high dose, single or two shots; about 5 received placebo; per-sample allocation not given. Samples were taken on day 63 after the first vaccine or placebo injection. The repertoire was sequenced with immunoSEQ multiplex PCR; TCRdb's copy has only in-frame clones and lacks some. The sample contains about 350,000 clones, about 89% of which appear only once. The material sequenced was peripheral blood, taken in a trial of Ad26.COV2.S vaccine versus placebo. The receptors originated from a person between 18 and 59 years old who received the Ad26.COV2.S COVID-19 vaccine or a placebo.

This chain links TRBV5-1 with TRBJ2-1, with no clear D. Germline values: CDR1 SGHRS, CDR2 YFSETQ. The germline V and J ends were trimmed by 1 base and 4 bases, with 12 bases remaining between them. The CDR3 extends over 15 amino acids. CDR3 protein: CASSLSRWNYNEQFF. The CDR3 coding sequence is TGCGCCAGCAGCTTGTCGCGGTGGAATTACAATGAGCAGTTCTTC.

The chain is built from TRBV4-1 and TRBJ1-3; possible D gene TRBD1, 5 bases. The CDR3 loop spans 15 amino acids. Germline lookup yields CDR1 MGHRA and CDR2 YSYEKL. V was pared by 2 bases and J by 4 bases, with 12 bases between. CDR3 protein: CASSQLLGLGNTIYF. The CDR3 DNA follows: TGCGCCAGCAGCCAACTCTTGGGACTGGGAAACACCATATATTTT.

This clone came up a few times. This chain uses TRBV6-6 with TRBJ2-7; 10 bases fit TRBD1. J lost 5 bases, V lost 5 bases, and 12 bases had no gene match. The length of the CDR3 is 16 residues. Germline CDR1 reads MNHNY; CDR2 reads SVGAGI (reference sequence). Here the CDR3 DNA reads TGTGCCAGCAGTCCTTCTGCGGGACAGGGGAGGGACGAGCAGTACTTC. This encodes CASSPSAGQGRDEQYF.

The gene calls are TRBV28 and TRBJ1-1, with TRBD1 matching over 12 bases. CDR1 and CDR2 from the germline V gene are MDHEN and SYDVKM. After removal of 4 bases from V and 10 bases from J, the junction contained 7 bases not matched to a gene. This CDR3 is 14 amino acids long. Written as DNA, the CDR3 is TGTGCCAGCAGTTCGTCCGGGACAGGGGGCTTAGCTTTCTTT. Residues: CASSSSGTGGLAFF.

This clone was seen a single time. The rearrangement joins TRBV18 to TRBJ1-2; possibly TRBD1 for D (5 bases). Per germline, CDR1 KGHSH and CDR2 LQKENI. V was pared by 6 bases and J by 3 bases, with 14 bases between. This CDR3 has 14 residues. The CDR3: CASSPADRDYGYTF. The CDR3 coding sequence is TGTGCCAGCTCGCCAGCAGACAGAGACTATGGCTACACCTTC.

This clone was counted a few times. V usage is TRBV4-1 and J usage is TRBJ1-5; TRBD1 matches at 8 bases. V lost 4 bases, J lost 7 bases, and 9 bases stayed unmatched. This CDR3 region has 15 residues. Germline CDR1 is MGHRA and CDR2 is YSYEKL. In DNA, the CDR3 is TGCGCCAGCAGCCCTTCGACAGGGGAGGGACAGCCCCAGCATTTT. Protein: CASSPSTGEGQPQHF.

V and J are TRBV6-5 and TRBJ1-3; 7 nucleotides align to TRBD1. Trimming cost V 2 bases and J 2 bases; bases outside gene matches: 6. Germline V lookup: CDR1 MNHEY, CDR2 SVGAGI. The CDR3 runs 16 residues. The CDR3 DNA reads TGTGCCAGCAGTTACAACAGGGGCTCAGCTGGAAACACCATATATTTT. Protein: CASSYNRGSAGNTIYF.

The chain employs TRBV7-2 and TRBJ1-1; D gene unclear. In germline, CDR1 is SGHTA, CDR2 FQGNSA. The CDR3 has 13 amino acids. Trimming removed 1 base at V and 4 bases at J, with 7 bases between. CDR3 region: CASSLGRITEAFF. The DNA for the CDR3 is TGTGCCAGCAGCTTAGGGCGGATCACTGAAGCTTTCTTT.

V gene TRBV6-6 combines with J gene TRBJ2-7; 10 nucleotides align to TRBD1. The V and J ends lost 4 bases and 4 bases, in that order; junction bases with no gene match: 7. The CDR3 spans 15 residues. CDR1 and CDR2 (germline): MNHNY, SVGAGI (reference sequence). CDR3 amino acids: CASSSRTGGSYEQYF. The CDR3 DNA sequence: TGTGCCAGCAGTTCTCGGACAGGGGGTAGTTACGAGCAGTACTTC.

The chain couples TRBV4-1 to TRBJ2-1, with a weak D call TRBD1 (6 bases). This CDR3 spans 14 amino acids. V gave up 0 bases and J gave up 9 bases, with 12 bases separating them. Germline V lookup: CDR1 MGHRA, CDR2 YSYEKL. The CDR3 spells CASSQDRGKREQFF. CDR3 coding DNA: TGCGCCAGCAGCCAAGACAGGGGAAAGCGTGAGCAGTTCTTC.

The chain couples TRBV29-1 to TRBJ2-1, with 9 nucleotides matching TRBD2. This CDR3 has 13 amino acids. The V and J ends lost 7 bases and 6 bases, in that order; junction bases with no gene match: 7. Germline CDR1 is SQVTM and CDR2 is ANQGSEA. CDR3 DNA: TGCAGCGGCAAACTAGCGGGCTCCAATGAGCAGTTCTTC. The encoded protein is CSGKLAGSNEQFF.

This clone was seen a handful of times. The chain couples TRBV7-8 to TRBJ1-1, with a tentative D call TRBD1 (5 bases). The CDR3 covers 15 residues. Germline V lookup: CDR1 SGHVS, CDR2 FQNEAQ. V was clipped by 3 bases and J by 1 base, with 12 bases between them. CDR3 bases: TGTGCCAGCAGCTTCGGGCGGGGGGAGAACACTGAAGCTTTCTTT. The encoded protein is CASSFGRGENTEAFF.

The rearrangement joins TRBV5-1 to TRBJ2-5; no firm D call. This CDR3 has 13 residues. The germline CDR1 and CDR2 sequences are SGHRS and YFSETQ. The V and J ends lost 0 bases and 3 bases respectively, with 6 bases between them. DNA of the CDR3: TGCGCCAGCAGCTTGGATATGGAAGAGACCCAGTACTTC. Amino acid sequence: CASSLDMEETQYF.

This clone was picked up a small number of times. The chain is built from TRBV2 and TRBJ2-5; D may be TRBD1 (6 bases). CDR1 is SNHLY and CDR2 is FYNNEI in the germline V gene. V was shortened by 6 bases and J by 2 bases, with 13 bases between the two germline ends. The length of the CDR3 is 14 residues. For the CDR3, the DNA is TGTGCCAGCAGCCTACAGGGCCTACAAGAGACCCAGTACTTC. This encodes CASSLQGLQETQYF.

The rearrangement joins TRBV4-1 to TRBJ2-1; 8 bases line up with TRBD1. After removal of 0 bases from V and 3 bases from J, the junction contained 7 bases not matched to a gene. Germline-derived CDR1 and CDR2 are MGHRA and YSYEKL. This CDR3 region has 17 residues. The CDR3 loop reads CASSQDRGRGLYNEQFF. The CDR3 nucleotides read TGCGCCAGCAGCCAAGACCGGGGCAGGGGGCTCTACAATGAGCAGTTCTTC.

The table lists this clone with a few counts. The rearrangement uses TRBV9 and TRBJ1-6, with unresolved D. The V gene lost 0 bases and the J gene lost 6 bases, with 4 bases spanning the gap. This CDR3 is built from 13 residues. Germline V CDR1 and CDR2: SGDLS, YYNGEE. The CDR3 nucleotides read TGTGCCAGCAGCGTAGGTGGTAATTCACCCCTCCACTTT. Translated: CASSVGGNSPLHF.

The gene calls are TRBV6-2 or TRBV6-3 and TRBJ2-1, with TRBD2 identical over 11 bases. The CDR3 has 19 amino acids. Looked up from germline, CDR1 is MNHEY and CDR2 is SVGEGT. V was pared by 0 bases and J by 0 bases, with 7 bases of the junction left unmatched. The CDR3 loop is CASSYSPSGGYDSYNEQFF. Here the CDR3 DNA reads TGTGCCAGCAGTTACTCGCCTAGCGGGGGGTACGACTCCTACAATGAGCAGTTCTTC.

This chain uses TRBV16 with TRBJ2-7; the D is unclear. Germline loops: CDR1 KGHSY, CDR2 FQNENV. V shed 1 base and J shed 2 bases, with 3 bases lying between them. The CDR3 loop spans 12 amino acids. The CDR3 loop is CASSQLAYEQYF. For the CDR3, the DNA is TGTGCCAGCAGCCAATTAGCCTACGAGCAGTACTTC.

On this clone itself: This CDR3 is also generated by other DNA sequences in the sample. The chain combines TRBV5-1 with TRBJ1-1, with a weak D call TRBD1 (5 bases). The CDR3 extends over 14 amino acids. Per the germline V gene, CDR1 is SGHRS and CDR2 is YFSETQ. Trimming left V 0 bases short and J 3 bases short, with 9 bases between. DNA of the CDR3: TGCGCCAGCAGCTTGGGGGGGAGCGACACTGAAGCTTTCTTT. Protein sequence: CASSLGGSDTEAFF.

The chain has TRBV4-3 and TRBJ2-7, with D possibly TRBD1 on 5 matching bases. Germline assignment: CDR1 LGHNA and CDR2 YSLEER. The CDR3 covers 15 residues. V was clipped by 0 bases and J by 0 bases, with 9 bases between them. CDR3 nucleotide sequence: TGCGCCAGCAGCCAAGAATCTAGGGGCTCCTACGAGCAGTACTTC. Its protein is CASSQESRGSYEQYF.

This chain uses TRBV2 with TRBJ2-1, with TRBD1 matching 12 bases. V lost 5 bases, J lost 8 bases, and 16 bases stayed unmatched. Germline CDR1 reads SNHLY; CDR2 reads FYNNEI. This CDR3 is built from 18 residues. The CDR3 bases are TGTGCCAGCAGTCCGGGACAGGGGGCGTATCAGGATGGGGATGAGCAGTTCTTC. It encodes CASSPGQGAYQDGDEQFF. Based on the CDR3 plus reference TRBV2 and TRBJ2-1, the full variable domain is EPEVTQTPSHQVTQMGQEVILRCVPISNHLYFYWYRQILGQKVEFLVSFYNNEISEKSEIFDDQFSVERPDGSNFTLKIRSTKLEDSAMYFCASSPGQGAYQDGDEQFFGPGTRLTVL.

The gene calls are TRBV2 and TRBJ2-5; no definite D call. Germline V gives CDR1 SNHLY, CDR2 FYNNEI. The V and J ends lost 2 bases and 5 bases respectively, with 12 bases between them. The CDR3 extends over 14 amino acids. The DNA for the CDR3 is TGTGCCAGCAGTGAAAGGAATTTGCGGGAGACCCAGTACTTC. Encoded protein: CASSERNLRETQYF. Combining the CDR3 with reference TRBV2 and TRBJ2-5 gives the whole variable domain EPEVTQTPSHQVTQMGQEVILRCVPISNHLYFYWYRQILGQKVEFLVSFYNNEISEKSEIFDDQFSVERPDGSNFTLKIRSTKLEDSAMYFCASSERNLRETQYFGPGTRLLVL.

The chain has TRBV20-1 and TRBJ2-5; D remains ambiguous. This CDR3 has 11 amino acids. CDR1 and CDR2 (germline): DFQATT, SNEGSKA (reference sequence). The V gene lost 0 bases and the J gene lost 5 bases, with 4 bases spanning the gap. For the CDR3, the DNA is TGCAGTGCTAGAGACGGCGAGACCCAGTACTTC. Its protein is CSARDGETQYF.

The chain is built from TRBV29-1 and TRBJ2-1, with TRBD2 identical over 7 bases. The CDR3 length is 13 residues. Germline V gene lookup returns CDR1 SQVTM and CDR2 ANQGSEA. This chain's CDR3 is CAGRLASYNEQFF. In DNA, the CDR3 is TGCGCCGGACGACTAGCTTCCTACAATGAGCAGTTCTTC.

The chain combines TRBV4-2 with TRBJ2-1; TRBD2 matches 12 bases. The CDR3 consists of 18 residues. The germline CDR1 and CDR2 sequences are LGHNA and YNFKEQ. Germline trimming cut 0 bases from V and 7 bases from J; bases unmatched to any gene: 10. The CDR3 DNA sequence: TGTGCCAGCAGCCAAGATCGGGAGCTAGCGGGAGGGAGGAATGAGCAGTTCTTC. This codes for CASSQDRELAGGRNEQFF.